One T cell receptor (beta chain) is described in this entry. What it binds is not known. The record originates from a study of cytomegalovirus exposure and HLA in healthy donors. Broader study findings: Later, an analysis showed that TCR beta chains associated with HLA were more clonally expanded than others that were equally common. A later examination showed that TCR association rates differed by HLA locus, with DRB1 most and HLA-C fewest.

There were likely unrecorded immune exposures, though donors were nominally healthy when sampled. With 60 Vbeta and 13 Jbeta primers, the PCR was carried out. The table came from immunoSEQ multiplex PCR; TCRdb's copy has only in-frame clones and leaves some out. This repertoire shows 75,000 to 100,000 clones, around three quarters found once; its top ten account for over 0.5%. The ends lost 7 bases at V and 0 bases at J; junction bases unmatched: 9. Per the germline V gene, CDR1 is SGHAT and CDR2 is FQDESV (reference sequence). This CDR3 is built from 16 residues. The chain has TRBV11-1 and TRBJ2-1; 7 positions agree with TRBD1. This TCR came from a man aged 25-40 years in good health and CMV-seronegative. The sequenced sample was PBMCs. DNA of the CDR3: TGTGCCAGCACCCTGACAGGGCCGAGCTCCTACAATGAGCAGTTCTTC. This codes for CASTLTGPSSYNEQFF.